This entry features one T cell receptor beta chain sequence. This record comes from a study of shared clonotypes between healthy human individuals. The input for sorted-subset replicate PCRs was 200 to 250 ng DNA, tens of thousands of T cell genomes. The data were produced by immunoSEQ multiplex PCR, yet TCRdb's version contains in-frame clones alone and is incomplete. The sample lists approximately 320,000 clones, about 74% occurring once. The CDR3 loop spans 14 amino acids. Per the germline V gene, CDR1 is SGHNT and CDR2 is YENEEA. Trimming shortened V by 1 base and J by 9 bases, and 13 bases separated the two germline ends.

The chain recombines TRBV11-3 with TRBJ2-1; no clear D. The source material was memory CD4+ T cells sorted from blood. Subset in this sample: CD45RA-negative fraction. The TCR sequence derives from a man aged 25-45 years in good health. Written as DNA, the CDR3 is TGTGCCAGCAGCTTAGGGACCGCTTCCGGTGAGCAGTTCTTC. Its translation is CASSLGTASGEQFF.